The TCR beta chain described here comes from a study of T cells after yellow fever vaccination (dated by TCRdb to the late 2010s). Study-level background: The SMART-Seq v4 Ultra Low Input RNA kit was used to prepare libraries from fractions with low cell numbers. To follow T-cell clones before and after both primary and booster YFV17D yellow fever vaccination, bulk TCR alpha and beta repertoires underwent longitudinal sequencing. Two healthy male donors, one aged 18 to 30 and one aged 30 to 40 years, made up the cohort. Bulk PBMC replicates and cell subsets were isolated from blood drawn at multiple timepoints before and after both primary and secondary immunization. Overall study results and their limits: Because only two donors were included in the study, the extent to which the findings can be generalized is limited. A small share of clonotypes was detected in both CD4 and CD8 compartments, with the overlap likely arising from convergent recombination. Compared with the primary T-cell response, the secondary T-cell response was weaker but faster, peaking on day 5 rather than day 15. Most clones expanded after primary vaccination (approximately 96% of CD4 and roughly 90% of CD8) were re-detected after the booster, suggesting that broad memory maintenance occurred. Computational filtering was required because FACS-sorted repertoires could contain abundant contaminating clonotypes from the bulk population.

Reading the label with the study, this specimen's treatment or condition is: live attenuated yellow fever vaccine strain. At each blood-draw timepoint, two biological replicates of bulk PBMCs were obtained. PBMCs were isolated from peripheral blood using a standard Ficoll-Paque protocol. RNA was extracted with TriZol from bulk PBMCs, CD4 and CD8 fractions, and dextramer-positive and dextramer-negative fractions. TCR cDNA was made using 5'RACE template switching, a step that added a universal primer site and unique molecular identifiers. Priming for cDNA synthesis came from both the TCR alpha and TCR beta constant segments. Library amplification used two PCR steps, and the second PCR step added sample barcodes and sequencing adapters. Libraries were sequenced on Illumina HiSeq 2500 (2x100 bp) or NovaSeq (2x150 bp). Per the source publication's procedure: MIGEC handled demultiplexing of reads and collapsing into UMI consensus sequences, while MiXCR performed V(D)J alignment. Vaccine-responding clonotypes were identified with edgeR using replicate PBMC samples, with FDR below 0.01 and a log2 fold change above 5 up to day 15 being required. Bulk clonotypes were assigned CD4 or CD8 identity according to which sequenced CD4 or CD8 repertoire held them at higher abundance. The raw public reads went through TCRdb reprocessing: fastp at Q25, MiXCR clone calling, in-frame beta chains kept. All rows with the same CDR3 protein become a single entry with the most common DNA and genes. TCRdb, not the original authors, processed these V and J calls. The sample records hundreds of thousands of distinct CDR3 sequences, approximately 13% of which are singletons. The ten biggest clones cover more than 13% of the sample.

Regarding this clonotype: Its cognate antigen has yet to be identified. Base qualities were left out, and no much larger clone turns up one base away.

The CDR3 goes from the cysteine to the phenylalanine over 16 residues. Only the CDR3 part of the read is kept: 48 bases, read in frame from the first base. The germline V gene provides CDR1 SQVTM and CDR2 ANQGSEA. V has 4 bases trimmed and J has 7 bases trimmed; junction bases matching no gene number 16. Sequencing was performed on PBMCs, taken on the day of the yellow fever booster vaccination. The sequence was obtained from a man aged 30 to 45 who received the YFV17D yellow fever vaccine. The chain is encoded by TRBV29-1 joined to TRBJ2-4; 7 bases in the junction line up with TRBD1. The DNA sequence is as follows: TGCAGCGTTGGTTTTGAGAGAAAAGGGGGCGTGAACATTCAGTACTTC. The translation is CSVGFERKGGVNIQYF.